These 6 T cell receptor beta chains came from one sample sequenced in a study of control samples from healthy donors and cancer patients. The data were produced by immunoSEQ multiplex PCR, yet TCRdb's version contains in-frame clones alone and is incomplete. The table records over 150,000 clones, more than 80% of them present only once. Specimen: blood. The receptors originated from a man aged 25 to 45 in good health.

The chain has TRBV28 and TRBJ2-2, with 10 bases matching TRBD2. The V gene end was trimmed by 2 bases and the J gene end by 3 bases; junction bases not matched to a gene: 9. Germline V gives CDR1 MDHEN, CDR2 SYDVKM. The CDR3 extends over 18 amino acids. The CDR3 spells CASSLGYSGRKYTGELFF. CDR3 coding DNA: TGTGCCAGCAGTTTAGGGTATAGCGGGAGGAAGTACACCGGGGAGCTGTTTTTT.

V usage is TRBV7-7 and J usage is TRBJ2-3; perhaps TRBD2 as D (5 bases). The CDR3 runs 13 residues. V lost 1 base and J 11 bases, leaving 13 bases between the germline ends. Germline lookup yields CDR1 SSHAT and CDR2 FNYEAQ (reference sequence). The CDR3 DNA is TGTGCCAGCAGCTTAGTACTAGGTAGTGAGCAGTATTTT. Its translation is CASSLVLGSEQYF.

This chain uses TRBV2 with TRBJ1-6, with TRBD1 matching over 7 bases. From germline, CDR1 is SNHLY and CDR2 FYNNEI. This CDR3 is built from 14 residues. V trimming: 10 bases; J trimming: 7 bases; junction bases outside the gene matches: 10. The chain's CDR3 is CAIMGRGRNSPLHF. In DNA, the CDR3 is TGTGCCATCATGGGGAGGGGGCGAAATTCACCCCTCCACTTT.

The V gene is TRBV11-2, the J gene TRBJ1-6; D is undetermined. The CDR3 extends over 16 amino acids. Germline loops: CDR1 SGHAT, CDR2 FQNNGV. Trimming removed 2 bases at V and 2 bases at J, with 10 bases between. CDR3 nucleotides: TGTGCCAGCAGCTTACCCACAGCTACCTATAATTCACCCCTCCACTTT. Its translation: CASSLPTATYNSPLHF. The entire variable domain, with the rest obtained from reference TRBV11-2 and TRBJ1-6, is as follows: EAGVAQSPRYKIIEKRQSVAFWCNPISGHATLYWYQQILGQGPKLLIQFQNNGVVDDSQLPKDRFSAERLKGVDSTLKIQPAKLEDSAVYLCASSLPTATYNSPLHFGNGTRLTVT.

The rearrangement joins TRBV19 to TRBJ2-5; 7 bases line up with TRBD1. This CDR3 is 14 amino acids long. Germline loops: CDR1 LNHDA, CDR2 SQIVND (reference sequence). The ends lost 5 bases at V and 4 bases at J; junction bases unmatched: 7. This chain's CDR3 is CASSGTVVGETQYF. The CDR3 bases are TGTGCCAGTAGTGGGACAGTCGTAGGAGAGACCCAGTACTTC.

The chain couples TRBV30 to TRBJ1-2; D possibly corresponds to TRBD1 (6 bases). Germline V CDR1 and CDR2: GTSNPN, SVGIG (reference sequence). The CDR3 runs to 14 residues. Trimming shortened V by 3 bases and J by 2 bases, and 13 bases separated the two germline ends. The CDR3 coding sequence is TGTGCCTGGAGGGGGGCGACACCGAACTATGGCTACACCTTC. Translated: CAWRGATPNYGYTF.